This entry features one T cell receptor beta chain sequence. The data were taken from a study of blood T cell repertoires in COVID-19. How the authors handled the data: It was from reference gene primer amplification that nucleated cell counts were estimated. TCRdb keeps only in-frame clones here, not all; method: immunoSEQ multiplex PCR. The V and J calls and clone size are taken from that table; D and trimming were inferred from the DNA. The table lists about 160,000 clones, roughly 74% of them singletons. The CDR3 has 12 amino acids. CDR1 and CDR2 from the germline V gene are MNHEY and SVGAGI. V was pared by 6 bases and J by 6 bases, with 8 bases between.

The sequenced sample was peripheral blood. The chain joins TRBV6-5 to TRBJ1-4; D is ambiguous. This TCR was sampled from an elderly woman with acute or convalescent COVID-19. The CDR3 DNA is TGTGCCAGCAGGGCACAAGATGAAAAACTGTTTTTT. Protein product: CASRAQDEKLFF.